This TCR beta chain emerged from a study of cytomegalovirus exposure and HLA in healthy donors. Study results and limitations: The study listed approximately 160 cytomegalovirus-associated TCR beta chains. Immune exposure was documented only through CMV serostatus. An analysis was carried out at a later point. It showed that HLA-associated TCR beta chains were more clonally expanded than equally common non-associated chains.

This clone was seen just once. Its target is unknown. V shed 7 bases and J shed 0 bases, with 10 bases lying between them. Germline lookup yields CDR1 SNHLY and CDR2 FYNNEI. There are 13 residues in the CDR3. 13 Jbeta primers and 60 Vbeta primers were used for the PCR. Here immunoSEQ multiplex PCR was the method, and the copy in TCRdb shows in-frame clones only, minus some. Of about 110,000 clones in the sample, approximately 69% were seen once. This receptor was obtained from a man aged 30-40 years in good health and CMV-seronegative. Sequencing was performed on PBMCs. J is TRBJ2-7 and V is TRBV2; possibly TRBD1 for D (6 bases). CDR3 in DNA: TGTGCCAGCAAAACAGGGAGCTCCTACGAGCAGTACTTC. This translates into CASKTGSSYEQYF.